This T cell receptor (beta chain) is drawn from a study of T cell repertoires in cytomegalovirus infection. Study-wide context: Use of recently identified HLA-C-restricted and well-studied HLA-B-restricted CMV epitopes was part of the study. Through public TCR beta signatures, both CMV infection and matching HLA type were indicated. General study points: Cumulative frequency (of public TCR beta family members) identified carriers of CMV plus the relevant HLA.

V was shortened by 6 bases and J by 1 base, with 14 bases between the two germline ends. This CDR3 comprises 15 residues. TCRdb re-analysed the reads in MiXCR, keeping a single row per CDR3 protein. Here the sample spans roughly 920,000 distinct CDR3 sequences, around 30% being singletons. This clonotype turned up a few times. Antigen: not known. The receptor's source is a human donor in good health (CMV status not recorded). Some clones in this sample may be carry-over from other donors' samples. The V and J genes are TRBV12-3 or TRBV12-4 and TRBJ2-3; D is possibly TRBD1 or TRBD2 (5 bases each). Material: cultured CD8+ T cells from PBMCs, obtained from culture after CMV antigen stimulation. In DNA, the CDR3 is TGTGCCAGCAGCCCCAGGGCGGGTGGCACAGATACGCAGTATTTT. It translates to CASSPRAGGTDTQYF.